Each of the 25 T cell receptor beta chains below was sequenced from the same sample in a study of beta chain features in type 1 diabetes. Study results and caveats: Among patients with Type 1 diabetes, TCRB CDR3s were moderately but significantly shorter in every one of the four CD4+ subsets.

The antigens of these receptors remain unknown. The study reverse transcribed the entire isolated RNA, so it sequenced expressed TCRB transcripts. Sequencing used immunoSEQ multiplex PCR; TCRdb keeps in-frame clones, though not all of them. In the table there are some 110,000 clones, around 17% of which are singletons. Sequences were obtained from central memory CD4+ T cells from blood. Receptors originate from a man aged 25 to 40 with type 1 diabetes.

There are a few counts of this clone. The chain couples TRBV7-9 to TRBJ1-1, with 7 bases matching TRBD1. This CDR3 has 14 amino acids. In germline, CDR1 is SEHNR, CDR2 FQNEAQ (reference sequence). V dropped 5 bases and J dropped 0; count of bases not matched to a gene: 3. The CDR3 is CASSPQGVNTEAFF. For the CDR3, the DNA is TGTGCCAGCAGCCCCCAGGGGGTGAACACTGAAGCTTTCTTT.

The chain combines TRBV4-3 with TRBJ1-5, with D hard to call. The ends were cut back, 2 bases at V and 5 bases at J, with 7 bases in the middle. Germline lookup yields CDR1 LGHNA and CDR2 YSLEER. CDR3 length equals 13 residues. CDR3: CASSQSPDQPQHF. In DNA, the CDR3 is TGCGCCAGCAGCCAAAGTCCGGATCAGCCCCAGCATTTT.

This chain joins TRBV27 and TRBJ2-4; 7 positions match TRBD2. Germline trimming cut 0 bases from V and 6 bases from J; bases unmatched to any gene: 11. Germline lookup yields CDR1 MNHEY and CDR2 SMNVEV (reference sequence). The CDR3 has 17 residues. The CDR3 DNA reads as TGTGCCAGCAGTTTATCGGGGCACCCGGGCGGGGGAAACATTCAGTACTTC. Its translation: CASSLSGHPGGGNIQYF.

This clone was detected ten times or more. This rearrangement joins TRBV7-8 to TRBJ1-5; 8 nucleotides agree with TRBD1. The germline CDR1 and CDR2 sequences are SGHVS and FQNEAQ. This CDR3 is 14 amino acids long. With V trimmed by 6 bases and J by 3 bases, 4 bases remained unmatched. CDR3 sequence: CASSLTGVNQPQHF. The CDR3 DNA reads TGTGCCAGCAGTTTGACAGGGGTCAATCAGCCCCAGCATTTT. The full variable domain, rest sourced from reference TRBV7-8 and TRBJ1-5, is GAGVSQSPRYKVAKRGQDVALRCDPISGHVSLFWYQQALGQGPEFLTYFQNEAQLDKSGLPSDRFFAERPEGSVSTLKIQRTQQEDSAVYLCASSLTGVNQPQHFGDGTRLSIL.

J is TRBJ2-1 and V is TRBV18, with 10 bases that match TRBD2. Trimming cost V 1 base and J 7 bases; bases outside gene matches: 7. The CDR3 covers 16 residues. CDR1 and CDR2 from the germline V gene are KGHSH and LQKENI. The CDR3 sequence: CASSPLYSGGANEQFF. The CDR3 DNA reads TGTGCCAGCTCACCACTTTACAGCGGGGGGGCTAATGAGCAGTTCTTC.

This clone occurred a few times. In nucleotides, the CDR3 is TGTGCCTGGAGTCCGGGACAGGGTATAGTCTACGAGCAGTACTTC. Amino acids: CAWSPGQGIVYEQYF. V and J are TRBV30 and TRBJ2-7, with 9 bases identical to TRBD1. This CDR3 comprises 15 residues. V lost 2 bases to trimming and J lost 3 bases; unmatched junction nucleotides: 8. Germline loops: CDR1 GTSNPN, CDR2 SVGIG (reference sequence).

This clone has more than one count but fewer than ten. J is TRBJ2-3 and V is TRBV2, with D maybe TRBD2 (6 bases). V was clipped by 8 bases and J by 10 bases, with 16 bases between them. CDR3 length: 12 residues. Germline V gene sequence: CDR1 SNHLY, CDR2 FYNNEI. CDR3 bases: TGTGCCAGCTCCCCAGCGGGCTATGCGCAGTATTTT. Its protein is CASSPAGYAQYF.

The CDR3 is CASRKDRGETQYF. The DNA of the CDR3 is TGTGCCAGCAGGAAGGACAGGGGAGAGACCCAGTACTTC. The chain recombines TRBV7-6 with TRBJ2-5; 9 bases agree with TRBD1. In germline, CDR1 is SGHVS, CDR2 FNYEAQ. Germline trimming cut 6 bases from V and 4 bases from J; bases unmatched to any gene: 3. The CDR3 is 13 residues long.

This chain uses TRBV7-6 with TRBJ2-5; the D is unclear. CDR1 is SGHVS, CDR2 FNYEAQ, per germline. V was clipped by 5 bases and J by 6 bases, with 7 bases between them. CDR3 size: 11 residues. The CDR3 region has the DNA TGTGCCAGCAGCCCGACGCAGACCCAGTACTTC. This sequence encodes CASSPTQTQYF.

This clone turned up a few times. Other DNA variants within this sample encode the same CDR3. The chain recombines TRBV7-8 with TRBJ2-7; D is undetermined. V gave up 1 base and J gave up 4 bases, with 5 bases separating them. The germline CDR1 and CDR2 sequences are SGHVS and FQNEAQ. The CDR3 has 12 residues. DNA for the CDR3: TGTGCCAGCAGCTTAGTCGGGTACGAGCAGTACTTC. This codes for CASSLVGYEQYF.

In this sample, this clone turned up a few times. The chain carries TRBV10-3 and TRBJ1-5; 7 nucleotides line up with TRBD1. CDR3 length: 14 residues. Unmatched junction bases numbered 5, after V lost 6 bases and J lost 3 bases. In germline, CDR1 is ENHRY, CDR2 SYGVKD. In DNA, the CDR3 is TGTGCCATCAGCGAGGACAGGAACAATCAGCCCCAGCATTTT. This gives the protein CAISEDRNNQPQHF.

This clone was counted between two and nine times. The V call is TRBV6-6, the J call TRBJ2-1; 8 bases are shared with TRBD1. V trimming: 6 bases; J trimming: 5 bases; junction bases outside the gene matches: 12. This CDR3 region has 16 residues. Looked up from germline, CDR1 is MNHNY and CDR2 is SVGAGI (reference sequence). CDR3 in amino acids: CASSPDTGGDDNEQFF. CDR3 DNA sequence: TGTGCCAGCAGCCCCGATACAGGGGGAGACGACAATGAGCAGTTCTTC.

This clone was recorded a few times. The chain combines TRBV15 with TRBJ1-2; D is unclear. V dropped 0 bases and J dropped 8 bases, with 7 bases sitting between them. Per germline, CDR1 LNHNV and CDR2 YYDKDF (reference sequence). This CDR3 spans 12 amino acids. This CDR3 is CATSRDRQGYTF. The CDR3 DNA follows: TGTGCCACCAGCAGAGATCGCCAAGGCTACACCTTC.

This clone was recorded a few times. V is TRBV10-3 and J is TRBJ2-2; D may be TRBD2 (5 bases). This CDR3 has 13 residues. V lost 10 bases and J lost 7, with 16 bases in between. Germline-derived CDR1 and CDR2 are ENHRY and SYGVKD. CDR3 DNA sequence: TGTGCCACCGGGAAACTAGGATTCGGGGAGCTGTTTTTT. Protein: CATGKLGFGELFF.

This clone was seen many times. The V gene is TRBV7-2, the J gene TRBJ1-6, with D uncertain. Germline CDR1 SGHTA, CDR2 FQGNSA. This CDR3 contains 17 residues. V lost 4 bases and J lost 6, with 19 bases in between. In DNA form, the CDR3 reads TGTGCCAGCAGCTCCCCGGCGGGGAGCTCGGGTAATTCACCCCTCCACTTT. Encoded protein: CASSSPAGSSGNSPLHF.

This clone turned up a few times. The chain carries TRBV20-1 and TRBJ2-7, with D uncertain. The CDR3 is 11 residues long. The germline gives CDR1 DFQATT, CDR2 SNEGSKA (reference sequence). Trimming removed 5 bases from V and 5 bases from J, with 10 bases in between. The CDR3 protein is CSASRTNEQYF. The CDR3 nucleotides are TGCAGTGCTTCTAGGACCAACGAGCAGTACTTC.

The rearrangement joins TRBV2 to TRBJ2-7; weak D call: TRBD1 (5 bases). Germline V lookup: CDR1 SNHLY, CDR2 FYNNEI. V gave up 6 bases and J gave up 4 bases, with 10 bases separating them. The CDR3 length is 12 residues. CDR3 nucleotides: TGTGCCAGCAGCGACCAGGGATACGAGCAGTACTTC. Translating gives CASSDQGYEQYF. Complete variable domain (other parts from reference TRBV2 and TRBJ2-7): EPEVTQTPSHQVTQMGQEVILRCVPISNHLYFYWYRQILGQKVEFLVSFYNNEISEKSEIFDDQFSVERPDGSNFTLKIRSTKLEDSAMYFCASSDQGYEQYFGPGTRLTVT.

The CDR3 sequence: CASSPQGTSGNTIYF. The CDR3 nucleotides read TGTGCCAGCAGCCCACAGGGAACGTCCGGAAACACCATATATTTT. This sequence joins TRBV6-5 and TRBJ1-3, with D possibly matching TRBD1 (6 bases). CDR1 is MNHEY and CDR2 is SVGAGI in the germline V gene. V was trimmed by 6 bases and J by 4 bases, leaving 16 bases between them. The CDR3 is 15 residues long.

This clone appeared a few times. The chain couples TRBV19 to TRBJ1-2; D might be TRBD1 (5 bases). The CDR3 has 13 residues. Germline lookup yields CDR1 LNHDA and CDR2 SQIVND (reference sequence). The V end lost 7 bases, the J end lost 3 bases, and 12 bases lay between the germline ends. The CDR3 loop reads CASTSQGDYGYTF. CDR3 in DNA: TGTGCCAGTACTTCCCAGGGCGACTATGGCTACACCTTC.

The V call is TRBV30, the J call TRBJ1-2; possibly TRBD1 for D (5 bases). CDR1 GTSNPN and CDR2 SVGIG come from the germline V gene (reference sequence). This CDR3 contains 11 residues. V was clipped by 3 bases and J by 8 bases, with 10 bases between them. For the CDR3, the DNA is TGTGCCTGGAGAGGCAGGGAGGGCTACACCTTC. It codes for CAWRGREGYTF. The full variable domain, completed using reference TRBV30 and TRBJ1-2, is SQTIHQWPATLVQPVGSPLSLECTVEGTSNPNLYWYRQAAGRGLQLLFYSVGIGQISSEVPQNLSASRPQDRQFILSSKKLLLSDSGFYLCAWRGREGYTFGSGTRLTVV.

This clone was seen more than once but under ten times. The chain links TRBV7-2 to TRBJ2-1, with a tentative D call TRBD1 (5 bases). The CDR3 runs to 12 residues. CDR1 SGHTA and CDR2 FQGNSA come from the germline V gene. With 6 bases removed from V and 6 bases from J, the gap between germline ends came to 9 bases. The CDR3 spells CASRRQGNEQFF. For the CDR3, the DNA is TGTGCCAGCAGACGGCAGGGCAATGAGCAGTTCTTC.

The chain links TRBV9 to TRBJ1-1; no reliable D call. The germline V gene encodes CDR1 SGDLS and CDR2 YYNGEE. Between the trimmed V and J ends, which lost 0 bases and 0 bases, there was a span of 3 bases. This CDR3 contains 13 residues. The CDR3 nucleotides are TGTGCCAGCAGCGTAGACCTGAACACTGAAGCTTTCTTT. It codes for CASSVDLNTEAFF.

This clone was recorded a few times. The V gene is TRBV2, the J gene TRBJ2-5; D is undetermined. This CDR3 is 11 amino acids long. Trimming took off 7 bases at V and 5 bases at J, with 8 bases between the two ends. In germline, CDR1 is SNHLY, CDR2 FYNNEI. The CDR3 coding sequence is TGTGCCAGCACCTCGTACGAGACCCAGTACTTC. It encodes CASTSYETQYF.

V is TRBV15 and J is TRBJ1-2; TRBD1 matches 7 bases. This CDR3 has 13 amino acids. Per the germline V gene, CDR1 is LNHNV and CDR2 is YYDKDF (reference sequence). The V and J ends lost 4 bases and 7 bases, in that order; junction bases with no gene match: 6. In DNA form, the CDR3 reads TGTGCCACCAGCACTCCGACAGGGTTTGGCTACACCTTC. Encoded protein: CATSTPTGFGYTF.

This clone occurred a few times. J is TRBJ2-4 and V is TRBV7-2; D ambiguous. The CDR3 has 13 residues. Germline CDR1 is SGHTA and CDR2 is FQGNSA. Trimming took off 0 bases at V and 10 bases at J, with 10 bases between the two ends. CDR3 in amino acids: CASSLASDGIQYF. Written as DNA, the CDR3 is TGTGCCAGCAGCTTAGCTTCCGACGGGATTCAGTACTTC.